The entry that follows covers one TCR beta chain sequence. There is no known antigen for this receptor. No quality values exist for individual bases; no much larger clone is one base distant. This record belongs to a study of Graves' ophthalmopathy and Graves' hyperthyroidism (dated by TCRdb to 2017 to 2018). For the study in its entirety: Peripheral blood was collected at initial diagnosis, prior to any treatment. The study used TCR beta repertoire signatures to distinguish Graves' ophthalmopathy from Graves' hyperthyroidism and to predict progression to ophthalmopathy. In total, around 140 blood samples were TCR-sequenced: some 43 ophthalmopathy, around 75 hyperthyroidism and approximately 17 hyperthyroidism-to-ophthalmopathy patients. To explore V-J signatures that separate ophthalmopathy from hyperthyroidism, a discovery set of about 98 patients was enrolled, consisting of 43 with ophthalmopathy and 57 with stable hyperthyroidism. The independent validation cohort included 18 to 20 hyperthyroidism patients plus 17 patients who later progressed from hyperthyroidism to ophthalmopathy. In over 5 hyperthyroidism patients, the T-cell repertoire of thyroid tissue was compared with the T-cell repertoire of blood. After sampling, hyperthyroidism patients received methimazole starting at 30 mg daily, and ophthalmopathy patients received high-dose intravenous methylprednisolone. Results and caveats for the whole study, not just this receptor: In cross-validation, the 13-signature model distinguished ophthalmopathy from stable hyperthyroidism with nearly 90% sensitivity and around 84% specificity, while in the test set the corresponding values were about 80% and 75%. Among expanded thyroid clonotypes with frequency above 0.001, most also showed up in blood, which suggests that blood repertoires may reflect the thyroid immune response. No statistical method was used to set the sample size in advance, and the investigators knew which group each participant was assigned to. In validation, the model predicted ophthalmopathy progression with about 70% sensitivity and roughly 72% specificity; 12 predicted patients were CT-confirmed with GO in a median of approximately 6.5 months.

A patient counted as having stable hyperthyroidism if there was no progression to ophthalmopathy within 18 months of follow-up. The hyperthyroidism patients were 18 to 65 years old and newly diagnosed, with a disease duration of less than 2 months. Anyone with other autoimmune diseases, uncontrolled infections, pregnancy or lactation was excluded from the study. Clinical symptoms, serum thyroxine, TRAb, thyroid ultrasound and orbital computed tomography were used for diagnosis. Using Ficoll-Paque density gradient centrifugation, PBMCs were isolated from 10 ml of fresh peripheral blood. Total RNA was extracted using Trizol reagent, and RNA quality was checked on an Agilent 2100 Bioanalyzer. TCR beta CDR3 regions were amplified from RNA transcripts for repertoire sequencing. A first-round RT-PCR used HTBI primers with the Qiagen OneStep RT-PCR kit, followed by a second-round multiplex PCR, size selection and purification. Libraries were sequenced on an Illumina HiSeq2000 using paired-end 100 bp reads. For the original study's pipeline: Reads were processed with SOAPnuke, discarding reads with adapters, uncalled bases, mean Phred below 15, or no exact constant-primer or identifier match. High-quality paired reads were merged with COPE v1.2.5. Each unique nucleotide sequence was defined as a clonotype, and clonotypes were aligned to IMGT TRB V, D and J references with MiTCR v1.1. The analysis was limited to V-J combinations with a frequency above 0.0001, which together covered approximately 99% of repertoires. A TCR clonal expansion and chaos score per V-J combination was defined as the ratio of F50 clonal expansion to chaos observed in the TCRdist matrix. Features were reduced by Welch's t-statistics and random forest to roughly 14 V-J combinations, which fed a naive Bayes classifier. The similarity between thyroid and blood repertoires was quantified using the Morisita-Horn index. TCRdb reanalyzed the raw reads on its own, using fastp at Q25 for trimming and MiXCR for clone calling, and kept in-frame beta chains. A single entry per CDR3 protein holds the most common genes and DNA from its merged rows. The authors' filters were not applied to this entry. The sample table records some 360,000 distinct CDR3 sequences; about a sixth of these occur just once. Of the sample, 2.4% falls within the top ten clones.

Sequencing was carried out using peripheral blood. The clonotype comes from an adult woman with stable Graves' hyperthyroidism.

CDR3 reads: CASSYSLGRHRSYEQYF. The nucleotide sequence is given as TGTGCCAGCAGTTACTCGCTGGGGCGACATCGCTCCTACGAGCAGTACTTC. The chain was built from TRBV6-5 and TRBJ2-7; 5 matching bases give a weak D call of TRBD1. A distance of 15 bases separates the germline ends of V and J, which lose 0 bases and 0 bases respectively. The CDR3 covers 17 residues, taking in both the cysteine and the phenylalanine. CDR3 DNA only is kept here, 51 bases in frame from base 1. The germline V gene specifies MNHEY as CDR1 and SVGAGI as CDR2.